These T cell receptor beta chains were read from a single sample in a study of control samples from healthy donors and cancer patients. TCRdb's table, derived via immunoSEQ multiplex PCR, lists solely in-frame clones and lacks some. Here the sample spans about 150,000 clones, around 94% being singletons. Input material: PBMCs. The receptors shown here come from a man aged 60-69 years with colorectal cancer. CDR3s include the opening cysteine and the closing phenylalanine or tryptophan. The D gene is left open where the match is weak. Not all rows give a size; the values are once, few, many and, for expanded clones, a class.

J gene,D gene,clone size,V gene,CDR3 DNA,CDR3 protein
TRBJ2-1,TRBD2,-,TRBV5-1,TGCGCCAGCGGAGCTAGCGGGGGGTTAAATGAGCAGTTCTTC,CASGASGGLNEQFF
TRBJ1-3,-,once,TRBV19,TGTGCCAGTAGTCTAACTTCGAGCTCTGGAAACACCATATATTTT,CASSLTSSSGNTIYF
TRBJ1-6,-,-,TRBV27,TGTGCCAGCAGTCCCCTCGGCGTAGAGTCACCCCTCCACTTT,CASSPLGVESPLHF
TRBJ2-3,TRBD1,once,TRBV10-1,TGCGCCAGCAGTGAGTCGTCCGGACAGGGGGGCACAGATACGCAGTATTTT,CASSESSGQGGTDTQYF
TRBJ1-5,TRBD1,-,TRBV19,TGTGCCAGTAGTATAGAGGGGACAGTCAATCAGCCCCAGCATTTT,CASSIEGTVNQPQHF
TRBJ1-4,TRBD1,-,TRBV4-1,TGCGCCAGCAGCCAAGCAAGGGGGGCAGGGGGCTGGACTAATGAAAAACTGTTTTTT,CASSQARGAGGWTNEKLFF
TRBJ1-1,TRBD1,-,TRBV5-1,TGCGCCAGCAGCGAACGACAGGGCCTGAACACTGAAGCTTTCTTT,CASSERQGLNTEAFF
TRBJ2-7,-,-,TRBV12-3/TRBV12-4,TGTGCCAGCAGTTTATCGGGATACGAGCAGTACTTC,CASSLSGYEQYF
TRBJ2-1,TRBD2,once,TRBV4-2,TGTGCCAGCAGCCTTCGGACTAGCGGGGCTAATGAGCAGTTCTTC,CASSLRTSGANEQFF
TRBJ1-2,-,-,TRBV14,TGTGCCAGCAGCCAAGTCCCTGGGGGCTATGGCTACACCTTC,CASSQVPGGYGYTF
TRBJ1-6,TRBD1,-,TRBV2,TGTGCCAGCAGCCAGGGGGTTAATTCACCCCTCCACTTT,CASSQGVNSPLHF
TRBJ2-2,TRBD1,-,TRBV7-2,TGTGCCAGCAGCGGGACAGGGGAAATCGGGGAGCTGTTTTTT,CASSGTGEIGELFF
TRBJ1-4,-,-,TRBV21-1,TGTGCCAGCAGCTCCCGGGACAGGGGTGAAAAACTGTTTTTT,CASSSRDRGEKLFF
TRBJ2-3,TRBD2,-,TRBV7-9,TGTGCCACCGGGAGGGCAGATACGCAGTATTTT,CATGRADTQYF
TRBJ1-1,-,-,TRBV7-2,TGTGCCAGCAGCCAGCAGGGCCAGAACACTGAAGCTTTCTTT,CASSQQGQNTEAFF
TRBJ1-1,TRBD1,once,TRBV29-1,TGCAGCGTTGGGCAGGGGGTCGCTGAAGCTTTCTTT,CSVGQGVAEAFF
TRBJ2-5,TRBD2,few,TRBV7-6,TGTGCCAGCAGCCCAGGAGGGGCTAGCGGGGTGAAAACCCAGTACTTC,CASSPGGASGVKTQYF
TRBJ1-2,TRBD1,-,TRBV28,TGTGCCAGCAGTTTCGGGACAGCCTATGTGGGCTACACCTTC,CASSFGTAYVGYTF
TRBJ1-1,-,-,TRBV27,TGTGCCAGCAGCAACAGGAACACTGAAGCTTTCTTT,CASSNRNTEAFF
TRBJ1-1,-,-,TRBV19,TGTGCCAGTAGTATAGGCGCTCGGGGAATGAACACTGAAGCTTTCTTT,CASSIGARGMNTEAFF
TRBJ2-7,-,-,TRBV6-2/TRBV6-3,TGTGCCAGCAGTTACGGAGGGACCTCTATTTCCTACGAGCAGTACTTC,CASSYGGTSISYEQYF
TRBJ1-2,-,-,TRBV6-2/TRBV6-3,TGTGCCAGCAGTTACGGGGGCCAGGGAGGTAACTATGGCTACACCTTC,CASSYGGQGGNYGYTF
TRBJ2-5,TRBD1,-,TRBV10-2,TGCGCCAGCGGAAGGGACAGGGGAGAGACCCAGTACTTC,CASGRDRGETQYF
TRBJ1-3,-,-,TRBV5-5,TGTGCCAGCAGCTTGGACAGATTATCTGGAAACACCATATATTTT,CASSLDRLSGNTIYF
TRBJ2-2,-,-,TRBV24-1,TGTGCCACCAGTGAGTCACCTCGATCGGGGCCCCTGAACACCGGGGAGCTGTTTTTT,CATSESPRSGPLNTGELFF
TRBJ2-7,-,-,TRBV7-8,TGTGCCAGCAGCCCCGGGACAAACTCCTACGAGCAGTACTTC,CASSPGTNSYEQYF
TRBJ2-7,-,-,TRBV3-1/TRBV3-2,TGTGCCAGCAGCCAAGGTCTGGGGGTATACGAGCAGTACTTC,CASSQGLGVYEQYF
TRBJ1-1,-,-,TRBV5-1,TGCGCCAGCAGGGACAGTTGGGTCATGAACACTGAAGCTTTCTTT,CASRDSWVMNTEAFF
TRBJ1-1,-,-,TRBV6-5,TGTGCCAGCAGTTCCCGACCGGGCAACACTGAAGCTTTCTTT,CASSSRPGNTEAFF
TRBJ1-1,TRBD1,-,TRBV6-5,TGTGCCAGCGGGGAGACAGGGCCGAACACGGGAGCTTTCTTT,CASGETGPNTGAFF
TRBJ1-2,-,-,TRBV10-3,TGTGCCATCAGCAGAGACCCTAACTATGGCTACACCTTC,CAISRDPNYGYTF
TRBJ2-2,TRBD1,once,TRBV6-2/TRBV6-3,TGTGCCAGCAGTACAGGGGGCGCGAACACCGGGGAGCTGTTTTTT,CASSTGGANTGELFF
TRBJ1-2,-,once,TRBV11-3,TGTGCCAGCAGCTTAGATCCTACAGGGACTCATGGCTACACCTTC,CASSLDPTGTHGYTF
TRBJ2-5,TRBD2,-,TRBV27,TGTGCCAGCAGTTGGAGAGCGGGGGGGGTTGGGACCCAGTACTTC,CASSWRAGGVGTQYF
TRBJ2-3,-,-,TRBV28,TGTGCCAGTCGGAGGCGGTACTTCTCGGATACGCAGTATTTT,CASRRRYFSDTQYF
TRBJ2-2,-,-,TRBV10-1,TGCGCCAGCAGTGAGCTAGGGCTCACCGGGGAGCTGTTTTTT,CASSELGLTGELFF
TRBJ1-5,TRBD1,-,TRBV6-2/TRBV6-3,TGTGCCAGCAGCGACCCGGGACAGGGGAGTCAGCCCCAGCATTTT,CASSDPGQGSQPQHF
TRBJ2-5,-,-,TRBV12-3/TRBV12-4,TGTGCCAGCAGTCAGGGCCCAGAGACCCAGTACTTC,CASSQGPETQYF
TRBJ1-2,-,once,TRBV12-3/TRBV12-4,TGTGCCAGCAGTCGACCGCTCGGGGGCTACACCTTC,CASSRPLGGYTF
TRBJ1-6,-,few,TRBV3-1/TRBV3-2,TGTGCCAGCAGCCAATGGGTATCAAATTCACCCCTCCACTTT,CASSQWVSNSPLHF
TRBJ1-3,TRBD1,-,TRBV9,TGTGCCAGCAGCATAACGACAGGGCGCGGAAACACCATATATTTT,CASSITTGRGNTIYF
TRBJ2-7,-,-,TRBV27,TGTGCCAGCAGTTTAATCGGACTAAGCTCCTACGAGCAGTACTTC,CASSLIGLSSYEQYF
TRBJ2-5,TRBD1,-,TRBV19,TGTGCCTCCTCGGGACAGTATAAAGAGACCCAGTACTTC,CASSGQYKETQYF
TRBJ1-1,-,-,TRBV28,TGTGCCAGCAGTCCCGGATGGGGGAACACTGAAGCTTTCTTT,CASSPGWGNTEAFF
TRBJ2-2,TRBD2,few,TRBV5-1,TGCGCCAGCAGCTTGGGCATCATTAGCGGGGCGAACACCGGGGAGCTGTTTTTT,CASSLGIISGANTGELFF
TRBJ1-1,-,-,TRBV30,TGTGCCTGGAGTGGAAAATGGGCTCCGAACACTGAAGCTTTCTTT,CAWSGKWAPNTEAFF
TRBJ1-5,-,-,TRBV18,TGTGCCAGCTCACCGGGGCCAGGGAGGAATCAGCCCCAGCATTTT,CASSPGPGRNQPQHF
TRBJ2-5,-,-,TRBV2,TGTGCCAGCAGTGAAGAGGGGGAGACCCAGTACTTC,CASSEEGETQYF
TRBJ2-4,-,-,TRBV30,TGTGCCTGGAGTGTACAGGCAGGGATAAACATTCAGTACTTC,CAWSVQAGINIQYF
TRBJ1-1,-,-,TRBV7-2,TGTGCCAGCAGCTCAGGTGGAGGGGGTTTCGCTGAAGCTTTCTTT,CASSSGGGGFAEAFF
TRBJ1-1,-,-,TRBV5-6,TGTGCCAGCAGCCCCCTTATAAATGCGAACACTGAAGCTTTCTTT,CASSPLINANTEAFF
TRBJ2-1,-,-,TRBV24-1,TGTGCCACCAGTGATCCACTACAGGGAAATGAGCAGTTCTTC,CATSDPLQGNEQFF
TRBJ2-7,-,-,TRBV6-5,TGTGCCAGCAGTACCTCGGAGGTAGTTTCCTACGAGCAGTACTTC,CASSTSEVVSYEQYF